Presented here are 20 T cell receptor beta chains from one specimen sequenced in a study of shared clonotypes between healthy human individuals. Measured with immunoSEQ multiplex PCR; TCRdb has only the in-frame clones, and not every one. The table has a few million clones, around nine tenths seen once; the top ten hold more than 0.12%. What was sequenced was naive CD4+ T cells sorted from blood. This sample's subset: CD45RA+ positively selected. These TCRs come from a young man in good health.

This rearrangement joins TRBV14 to TRBJ1-3; D might be TRBD1 (5 bases). This CDR3 spans 16 amino acids. The germline gives CDR1 SGHDN, CDR2 FVKESK. V lost 5 bases and J 0 bases, leaving 14 bases between the germline ends. For the CDR3, the DNA is TGTGCCAGCAGCAGGATGGGGGACTACTCTGGAAACACCATATATTTT. Translating it yields CASSRMGDYSGNTIYF.

The chain uses TRBV2 and TRBJ1-1; 9 bases match TRBD1. The CDR3 has 15 residues. CDR1 SNHLY and CDR2 FYNNEI come from the germline V gene. J lost 1 base, V lost 8 bases, and 8 bases had no gene match. CDR3 residues: CASRDRAGGNTEAFF. As DNA, the CDR3 is TGTGCCAGCCGGGACAGGGCTGGGGGGAACACTGAAGCTTTCTTT.

The chain combines TRBV2 with TRBJ1-3, with D possibly being TRBD1 (5 bases). The CDR3 spans 14 residues. V lost 9 bases and J 2 bases, leaving 14 bases between the germline ends. Germline CDR1 SNHLY, CDR2 FYNNEI. This CDR3 reads CASSNRGPGNTIYF. CDR3 coding DNA: TGTGCCAGTTCGAACCGGGGACCTGGAAACACCATATATTTT.

A note on this clone: This may come from a read error, since a much larger clone is one base off. The same CDR3 can be traced to other DNA sequences in this sample. This sequence joins TRBV2 and TRBJ1-1; no definite D call. Germline V gene lookup returns CDR1 SNHLY and CDR2 FYNNEI. V was pared by 6 bases and J by 1 base, with 9 bases between. The CDR3 is 13 amino acids. The CDR3 nucleotides are TGTGCCAGCAGCGTATCAGGGAACACTGAAGCTTTCTTT. It yields the protein CASSVSGNTEAFF.

The J gene is TRBJ1-6, the V gene TRBV5-8; TRBD1 is a possible D gene (5 bases). The CDR3 spans 12 residues. Germline assignment: CDR1 SGHTS and CDR2 YDEGEE. V shed 5 bases and J shed 9 bases, with 9 bases lying between them. CDR3 coding DNA: TGTGCCAGCAGACGGGGGGGTTCACCCCTCCACTTT. It specifies CASRRGGSPLHF.

The chain recombines TRBV4-3 with TRBJ2-3, with TRBD2 matching over 9 bases. The junction had 2 bases not matched to a gene; V was cut back by 1 base and J by 3 bases. CDR3 length: 15 residues. Germline CDR1 reads LGHNA; CDR2 reads YSLEER. This CDR3 reads CASSQVAGDTDTQYF. In DNA form, the CDR3 reads TGCGCCAGCAGCCAAGTAGCGGGGGATACAGATACGCAGTATTTT.

This chain links TRBV10-3 with TRBJ2-5, with D perhaps matching TRBD2 (6 bases). With 3 bases removed from V and 2 bases from J, the gap between germline ends came to 10 bases. The CDR3 is 14 residues long. The germline CDR1 and CDR2 sequences are ENHRY and SYGVKD. Here the CDR3 reads CAISDLGSQETQYF. The CDR3 nucleotides read TGTGCCATCAGTGACCTCGGGAGTCAAGAGACCCAGTACTTC.

The rearrangement joins TRBV18 to TRBJ2-7, with D unresolved. Germline lookup yields CDR1 KGHSH and CDR2 LQKENI. CDR3 length equals 13 residues. V gave up 2 bases and J gave up 2 bases, with 7 bases separating them. CDR3 nucleotide sequence: TGTGCCAGCTCACCAACACTGACCTACGAGCAGTACTTC. It is translated as CASSPTLTYEQYF.

The table lists this clone with a count of one. V and J are TRBV6-6 and TRBJ2-1, with a weak D call TRBD2 (5 bases). Looked up from germline, CDR1 is MNHNY and CDR2 is SVGAGI (reference sequence). V was shortened by 7 bases and J by 0 bases, with 10 bases between the two germline ends. The CDR3 sequence is 14 residues long. CDR3 coding DNA: TGTGCCAGCAACCGAGGGAGCTCCTACAATGAGCAGTTCTTC. Translation gives CASNRGSSYNEQFF.

The gene calls are TRBV4-3 and TRBJ2-3; no clear D. CDR1 LGHNA and CDR2 YSLEER come from the germline V gene. The CDR3 is 13 residues long. V lost 4 bases and J 5 bases, leaving 10 bases between the germline ends. CDR3 region: CASSLGRGDTQYF. CDR3 DNA: TGCGCCAGCAGCCTAGGGCGTGGAGATACGCAGTATTTT.

V usage is TRBV27 and J usage is TRBJ1-5; D unclear. Germline V gene data show CDR1 as MNHEY and CDR2 as SMNVEV (reference sequence). V lost 2 bases and J lost 5, with 7 bases in between. The CDR3 has 13 amino acids. The CDR3 sequence: CASSLRADQPQHF. CDR3 coding DNA: TGTGCCAGCAGTTTACGGGCAGATCAGCCCCAGCATTTT.

V is TRBV25-1 and J is TRBJ2-2; 8 nucleotides align to TRBD2. The CDR3 extends over 16 amino acids. Germline assignment: CDR1 MGHDK and CDR2 SYGVNS. The ends lost 5 bases at V and 1 base at J; junction bases unmatched: 6. CDR3 sequence: CASSPRTSRNTGELFF. CDR3 in DNA: TGTGCCAGCAGTCCCCGGACTAGCAGGAACACCGGGGAGCTGTTTTTT.

The chain couples TRBV5-1 to TRBJ1-5; TRBD1 matches at 7 bases. V lost 4 bases to trimming and J lost 4 bases; unmatched junction nucleotides: 2. Germline values: CDR1 SGHRS, CDR2 YFSETQ. The CDR3 is 13 amino acids. The CDR3 sequence is CASSMGQNQPQHF. Here the CDR3 DNA reads TGCGCCAGCAGCATGGGACAGAATCAGCCCCAGCATTTT. The variable domain in full, with the rest retrieved from reference TRBV5-1 and TRBJ1-5, is KAGVTQTPRYLIKTRGQQVTLSCSPISGHRSVSWYQQTPGQGLQFLFEYFSETQRNKGNFPGRFSGRQFSNSRSEMNVSTLELGDSALYLCASSMGQNQPQHFGDGTRLSIL.

The chain joins TRBV30 to TRBJ1-2, with no clear D. Germline CDR1 GTSNPN, CDR2 SVGIG (reference sequence). The CDR3 is made up of 13 amino acids. V lost 5 bases to trimming and J lost 8 bases, with 18 bases between them. CDR3 bases: TGTGCCTGGTACCGGGCCCCTCTTCGGGGCTACACCTTC. Amino acids: CAWYRAPLRGYTF. Full variable domain (outside the CDR3, taken from reference TRBV30 and TRBJ1-2): SQTIHQWPATLVQPVGSPLSLECTVEGTSNPNLYWYRQAAGRGLQLLFYSVGIGQISSEVPQNLSASRPQDRQFILSSKKLLLSDSGFYLCAWYRAPLRGYTFGSGTRLTVV.

This clone was observed a few times. The chain employs TRBV19 and TRBJ2-2; D may be TRBD2 (5 bases). The V end was cut by 8 bases, the J end by 6 bases, with 13 bases between. The length of the CDR3 is 13 residues. The V gene's germline CDR1 is LNHDA and CDR2 SQIVND (reference sequence). CDR3 sequence reads: CASSPFGAGELFF. The CDR3 DNA is TGTGCCAGTTCCCCATTCGGGGCCGGGGAGCTGTTTTTT.

This rearrangement joins TRBV5-1 to TRBJ1-1, with D perhaps TRBD1 (6 bases). The CDR3 has 15 residues. The germline V and J ends were trimmed by 2 bases and 2 bases, with 13 bases remaining between them. From germline, CDR1 is SGHRS and CDR2 YFSETQ. The CDR3 DNA reads as TGCGCCAGCAGCTTACAACCACAGGGAAACACTGAAGCTTTCTTT. It yields the protein CASSLQPQGNTEAFF.

The V call is TRBV2, the J call TRBJ1-2; D is unresolved. Germline CDR1 reads SNHLY; CDR2 reads FYNNEI. Trimming removed 3 bases at V and 0 bases at J, with 8 bases between. This CDR3 comprises 14 residues. This CDR3 reads CASSEHRTNYGYTF. The CDR3 nucleotides are TGTGCCAGCAGTGAGCACAGAACTAACTATGGCTACACCTTC.

V gene TRBV7-2 combines with J gene TRBJ2-7; possible D gene TRBD1, 7 bases. Germline-derived CDR1 and CDR2 are SGHTA and FQGNSA. V gave up 5 bases and J gave up 1 base, with 18 bases separating them. The CDR3 contains 16 residues. CDR3 protein: CASSPGGAGWSYEQYF. The CDR3 nucleotides are TGTGCCAGCAGCCCAGGGGGTGCGGGATGGTCCTACGAGCAGTACTTC. The entire variable domain, with the rest obtained from reference TRBV7-2 and TRBJ2-7, is as follows: GAGVSQSPSNKVTEKGKDVELRCDPISGHTALYWYRQSLGQGLEFLIYFQGNSAPDKSGLPSDRFSAERTGGSVSTLTIQRTQQEDSAVYLCASSPGGAGWSYEQYFGPGTRLTVT.

The chain uses TRBV2 and TRBJ2-3; 9 bases are a match to TRBD1. The CDR3 totals 15 residues. Looked up from germline, CDR1 is SNHLY and CDR2 is FYNNEI. V lost 5 bases, J lost 1 base, and 4 bases stayed unmatched. DNA for the CDR3: TGTGCCAGCAGTTATCGACAGGGGGGCACAGATACGCAGTATTTT. It is translated as CASSYRQGGTDTQYF.

This chain links TRBV29-1 with TRBJ1-1; D call uncertain. CDR1 is SQVTM and CDR2 is ANQGSEA in the germline V gene. The CDR3 spans 14 residues. V was pared by 0 bases and J by 7 bases, with 15 bases between. The CDR3 DNA sequence: TGCAGCGTTGAAGATGGTAGCGGGATTGTTGAAGCTTTCTTT. Encoded protein: CSVEDGSGIVEAFF.